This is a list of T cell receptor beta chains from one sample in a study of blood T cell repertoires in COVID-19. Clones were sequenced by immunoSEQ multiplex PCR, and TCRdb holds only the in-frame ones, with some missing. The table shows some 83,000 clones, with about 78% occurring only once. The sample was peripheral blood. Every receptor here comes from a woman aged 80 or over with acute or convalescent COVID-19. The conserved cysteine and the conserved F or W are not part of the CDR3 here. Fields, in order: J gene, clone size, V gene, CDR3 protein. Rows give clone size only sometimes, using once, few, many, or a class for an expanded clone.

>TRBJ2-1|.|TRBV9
ASSPRGDGYNEQF
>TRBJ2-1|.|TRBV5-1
ASSPTGSRMSSYNEQF
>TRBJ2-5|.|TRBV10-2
ASRLVETQY
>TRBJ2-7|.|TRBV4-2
ASSQDLAGGFYEQY
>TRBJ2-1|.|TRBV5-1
ASRASGGYNEQF
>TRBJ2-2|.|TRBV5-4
ASSLATGTANTGELF
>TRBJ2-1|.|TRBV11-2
ASSYEQGTEQF
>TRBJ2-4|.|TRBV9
ASSSEGRGFLAKNIQY
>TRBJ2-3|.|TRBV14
ASSAQGASTDTQY
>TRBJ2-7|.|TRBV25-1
ASSESNRGRYEQY
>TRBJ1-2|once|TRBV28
ASSLANYGYT
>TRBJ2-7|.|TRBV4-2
ASSQVKGQGASYEQY
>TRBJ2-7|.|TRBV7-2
ASSPGWNEQY
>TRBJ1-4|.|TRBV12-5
ASGTLTGLGEKLF
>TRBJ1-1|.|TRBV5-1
ASSFREANTEAF
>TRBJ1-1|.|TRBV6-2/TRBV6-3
ASSYASWGQGTF
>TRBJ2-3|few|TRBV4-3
ASSLLLAGALTDTQY
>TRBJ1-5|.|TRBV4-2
ASSQSAATGGNQPQH
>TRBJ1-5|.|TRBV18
ASSSSTGNSNQPQH
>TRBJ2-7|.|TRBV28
ASSLELKPGTATYEQY
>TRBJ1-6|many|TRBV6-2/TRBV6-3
ASSYRNSPLH
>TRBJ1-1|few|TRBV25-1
ASSATSTAEAF
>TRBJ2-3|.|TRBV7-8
ASSPFERGTDTQY
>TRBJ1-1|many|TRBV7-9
ASGGQTTNTEAF
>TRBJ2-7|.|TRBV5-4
ASSLGLMGQASYEQY
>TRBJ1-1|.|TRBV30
AWSEGQGFTEAF
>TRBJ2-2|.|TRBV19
ASSITGGFGDTGELF
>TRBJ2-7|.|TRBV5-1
ASSLVAGDYEQY
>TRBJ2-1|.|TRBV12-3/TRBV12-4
ASSFNNEQF
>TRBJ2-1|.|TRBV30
AWALGGYNEQF
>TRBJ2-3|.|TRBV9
ASSASTDTQY
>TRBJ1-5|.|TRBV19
ASSIDSQLAQH
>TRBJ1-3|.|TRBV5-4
ASSSGETSGNTIY
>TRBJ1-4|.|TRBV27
ASRLQGENEKLF
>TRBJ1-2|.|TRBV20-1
SVRGGYGYT
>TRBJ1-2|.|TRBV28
ASSLIGLYGYT
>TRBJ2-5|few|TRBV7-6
ASSRSPDRDTQETQY
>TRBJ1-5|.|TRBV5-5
ASSLTGQPNSNQPQH
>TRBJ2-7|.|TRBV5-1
ASSLEVVGEQY
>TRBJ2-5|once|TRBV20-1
SASVNGGWGSQY
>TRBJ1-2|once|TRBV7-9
ASSPGGYGYT
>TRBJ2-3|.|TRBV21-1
ASSKRLLDCTDTQY
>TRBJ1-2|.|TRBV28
ASSTHVGAYGYT
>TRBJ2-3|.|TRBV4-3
ASSQGGLDTQY
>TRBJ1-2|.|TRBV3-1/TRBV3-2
ASSQDRGASGYT
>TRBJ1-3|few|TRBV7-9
ASRLQAGNTIY
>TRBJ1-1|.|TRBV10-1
ASRYTRGGHTEAF
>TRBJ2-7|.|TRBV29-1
SVEVFGTSGYEQY
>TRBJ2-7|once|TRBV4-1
ASSHDTGLAGDTYEQY
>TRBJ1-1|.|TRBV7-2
ASSLGPPGGGTEAF
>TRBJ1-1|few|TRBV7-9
ASSPPLGQGRSTEAF
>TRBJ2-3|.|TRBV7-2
ASSLGGGAPTDTQY
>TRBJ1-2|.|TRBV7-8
ASSLGGRGRGRDGYT
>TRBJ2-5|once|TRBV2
ASSVEKGETQY
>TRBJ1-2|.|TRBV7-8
ASSLGQNYGYT
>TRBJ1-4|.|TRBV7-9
ASSSYGQGEATNEKLF